Described below is a single T cell receptor beta chain sequence and its context. No antigen is known for it. This PCR relied on a set of 60 Vbeta primers and 13 Jbeta primers. Produced via immunoSEQ multiplex PCR; TCRdb's table is partial and in-frame only. This sample's clone table lists around 100,000 clones. The sample comes from a study of cytomegalovirus exposure and HLA in healthy donors. Findings and limits, study-wide: Roughly uniform sequencing depth across donors was assumed, possibly incorrectly. Researchers reported in a later analysis that common viral pathogens appeared linked to several top clusters.

Trimming removed 5 bases from V and 2 bases from J, with 13 bases in between. CDR1 is MNHNS, CDR2 SASEGT, per germline. This CDR3 region has 14 residues. This sequence was found in a man between 40 and 49 years old in good health and CMV-seronegative. Source material: PBMCs. The J gene is TRBJ2-7, the V gene TRBV6-1; perhaps TRBD1 as D (5 bases). The CDR3 here is CASSTYLGAYEQYF. DNA of the CDR3: TGTGCCAGCAGTACCTATCTAGGGGCCTACGAGCAGTACTTC.